Given below is one T cell receptor (beta chain) in context. Antigen specificity is unknown. Clones were read by immunoSEQ multiplex PCR, and TCRdb kept only the in-frame ones, dropping some. The sample includes 100,000 to 150,000 clones, roughly 87% of them seen just once. The sample is drawn from a study of T cell responses to AZD1222 COVID-19 vaccine. About the study: Analysis merged second doses at about 4 or about 12 weeks. Findings and caveats of the study: Once two AZD1222 doses were given, Spike-specific TCR breadth and depth went up. Clonal diversity was possibly underestimated; the donors were predominantly white British and more often female. All repertoire sampling was performed exclusively after the peak T cell response.

This CDR3 has 13 amino acids. V gave up 4 bases and J gave up 4 bases, with 10 bases separating them. Germline loops: CDR1 LGHDT, CDR2 YNNKEL (reference sequence). Specimen: peripheral blood, collected on day 0 of AZD1222 vaccination. The sequence was collected from an adult in good health. V is TRBV3-1 (or the pseudogene TRBV3-2) and J is TRBJ1-2; no clear D gene. CDR3 DNA: TGTGCCAGCAGCCGGATGGAAACCTATGGCTACACCTTC. Its translation is CASSRMETYGYTF.